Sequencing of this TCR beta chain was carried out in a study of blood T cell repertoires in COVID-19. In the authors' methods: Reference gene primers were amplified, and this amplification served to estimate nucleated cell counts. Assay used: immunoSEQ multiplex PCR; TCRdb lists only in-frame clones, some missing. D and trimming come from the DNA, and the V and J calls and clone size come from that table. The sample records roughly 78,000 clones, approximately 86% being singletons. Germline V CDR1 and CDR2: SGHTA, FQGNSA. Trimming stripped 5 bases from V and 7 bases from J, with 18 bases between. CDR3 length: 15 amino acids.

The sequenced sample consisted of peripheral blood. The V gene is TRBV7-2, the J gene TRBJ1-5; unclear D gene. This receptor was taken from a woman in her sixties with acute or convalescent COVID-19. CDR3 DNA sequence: TGTGCCAGCAGCCCCCTGGTGGCCGGAGGGCAGCCCCAGCATTTT. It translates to CASSPLVAGGQPQHF.